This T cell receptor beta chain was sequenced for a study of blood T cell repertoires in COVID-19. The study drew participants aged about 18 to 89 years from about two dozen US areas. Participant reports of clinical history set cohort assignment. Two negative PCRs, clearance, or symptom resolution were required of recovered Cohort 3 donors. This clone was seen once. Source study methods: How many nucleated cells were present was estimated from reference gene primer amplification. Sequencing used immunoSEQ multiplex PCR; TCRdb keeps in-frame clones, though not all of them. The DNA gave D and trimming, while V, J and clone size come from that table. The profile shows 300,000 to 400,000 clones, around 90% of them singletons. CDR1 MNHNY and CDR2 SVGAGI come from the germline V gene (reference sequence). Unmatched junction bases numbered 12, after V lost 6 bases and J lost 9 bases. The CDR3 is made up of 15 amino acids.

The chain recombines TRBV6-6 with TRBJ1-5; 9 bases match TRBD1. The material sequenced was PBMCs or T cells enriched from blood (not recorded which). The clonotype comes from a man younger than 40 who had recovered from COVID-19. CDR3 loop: CASRSTGGATRPQHF. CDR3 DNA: TGTGCCAGCAGGTCGACAGGGGGTGCCACACGGCCCCAGCATTTT.